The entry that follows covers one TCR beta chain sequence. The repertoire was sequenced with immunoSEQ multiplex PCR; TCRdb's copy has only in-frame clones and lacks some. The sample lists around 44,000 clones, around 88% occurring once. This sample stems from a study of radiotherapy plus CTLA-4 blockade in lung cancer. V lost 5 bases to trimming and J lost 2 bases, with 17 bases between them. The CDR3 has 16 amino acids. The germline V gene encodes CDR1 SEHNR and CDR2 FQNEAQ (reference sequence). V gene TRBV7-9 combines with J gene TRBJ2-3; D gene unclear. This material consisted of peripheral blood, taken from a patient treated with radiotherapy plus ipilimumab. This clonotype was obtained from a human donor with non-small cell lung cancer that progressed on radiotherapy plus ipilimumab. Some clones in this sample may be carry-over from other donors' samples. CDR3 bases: TGTGCCAGCAGCGAAATAGCCTCCGTGTTCACAGATACGCAGTATTTT. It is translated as CASSEIASVFTDTQYF.